These 25 T cell receptor beta chains were all obtained from the same sample, sequenced in a study of vaccination effects on CD4 cells after COVID-19. For these receptors, no antigen is known. Subsequent to a culture period of more than 9 days, CD4+ T cells were isolated. Every participant took two doses of the BNT162b2 or mRNA-1273 vaccine. The protocol was immunoSEQ multiplex PCR, while the TCRdb copy is restricted to in-frame clones and leaves out a portion. The table lists 60,000 to 80,000 clones, 74% of them singletons. The sample in question was CD4+ T cells from PBMCs cultured without peptide, obtained after COVID-19 vaccination. These receptors originate from a human donor who received a COVID-19 vaccine.

V gene TRBV19 combines with J gene TRBJ1-5, with a tentative D call TRBD1 (5 bases). The germline V gene has CDR1 LNHDA and CDR2 SQIVND (reference sequence). Between the trimmed V and J ends, which lost 3 bases and 3 bases, there was a span of 9 bases. This CDR3 spans 14 amino acids. The CDR3 spells CASSIGADNQPQHF. CDR3 DNA sequence: TGTGCCAGTAGTATCGGGGCGGACAATCAGCCCCAGCATTTT.

CDR3: CASSRTSGGAMLNEQFF. The DNA for the CDR3 is TGTGCCAGCAGCCGAACTAGCGGGGGGGCCATGTTGAATGAGCAGTTCTTC. The rearrangement uses TRBV7-9 and TRBJ2-1, with 13 bases identical to TRBD2. CDR1 and CDR2 (germline): SEHNR, FQNEAQ (reference sequence). This CDR3 has 17 amino acids. V shed 5 bases, J shed 7 bases, and the junction held 11 bases outside the gene matches.

V usage is TRBV28 and J usage is TRBJ2-5, with D possibly TRBD1 on 5 matching bases. The CDR3 has 14 amino acids. From germline, CDR1 is MDHEN and CDR2 SYDVKM. The V and J ends lost 6 bases and 4 bases respectively, with 15 bases between them. In DNA, the CDR3 is TGTGCCAGCAGCACAACCAGGGTAACAGAGACCCAGTACTTC. Translation gives CASSTTRVTETQYF.

This chain uses TRBV5-1 with TRBJ2-7; a weak D match, TRBD2 (5 bases). Germline assignment: CDR1 SGHRS and CDR2 YFSETQ. This CDR3 is 13 amino acids long. V lost 5 bases and J 4 bases, leaving 13 bases between the germline ends. CDR3 sequence (DNA): TGCGCCAGCAGGGAGGCAGCTGGGTACGAGCAGTACGTC. Its translation: CASREAAGYEQYV.

The rearrangement joins TRBV2 to TRBJ2-3, with D perhaps matching TRBD2 (6 bases). The CDR3 runs to 15 residues. From germline, CDR1 is SNHLY and CDR2 FYNNEI. Trimming stripped 6 bases from V and 4 bases from J, with 17 bases between. DNA for the CDR3: TGTGCCAGCAGAGATACTAGCAAGGGAGCAGATACGCAGTATTTT. This codes for CASRDTSKGADTQYF.

The rearrangement links TRBV5-1 to TRBJ2-1, with D hard to call. This CDR3 region has 12 residues. Trimming stripped 0 bases from V and 10 bases from J, with 8 bases between. Germline-derived CDR1 and CDR2 are SGHRS and YFSETQ. This CDR3 reads CASSLANREQFF. The CDR3 bases are TGCGCCAGCAGCTTGGCGAACCGCGAGCAGTTCTTC. Drawing the rest from reference TRBV5-1 and TRBJ2-1, the complete variable domain is KAGVTQTPRYLIKTRGQQVTLSCSPISGHRSVSWYQQTPGQGLQFLFEYFSETQRNKGNFPGRFSGRQFSNSRSEMNVSTLELGDSALYLCASSLANREQFFGPGTRLTVL.

This sequence joins TRBV6-4 and TRBJ1-1; unclear D gene. V lost 4 bases and J lost 4, with 10 bases in between. Germline V CDR1 and CDR2: MRHNA, SNTAGT. The CDR3 runs 13 residues. The CDR3 reads CASSAIAGTEAFF. DNA of the CDR3: TGTGCCAGCAGTGCAATCGCCGGCACTGAAGCTTTCTTT.

This clone was seen at least ten times. This CDR3 reads CAIGSPGQASDTQYF. Written as DNA, the CDR3 is TGTGCCATTGGATCTCCGGGACAGGCCTCAGATACGCAGTATTTT. This chain connects TRBV10-3 to TRBJ2-3, with 8 nucleotides matching TRBD1. Losses at the gene ends were 9 bases for V and 4 bases for J; bases not matched to a gene: 12. Germline V gives CDR1 ENHRY, CDR2 SYGVKD. This CDR3 is 15 amino acids long.

J is TRBJ1-1 and V is TRBV7-2; D is unresolved. The germline CDR1 and CDR2 sequences are SGHTA and FQGNSA. The CDR3 length is 13 residues. V lost 2 bases, J lost 11 bases, and 15 bases lay in between. CDR3 in amino acids: CASSLNFGVYAFF. CDR3 nucleotide sequence: TGTGCCAGCAGCTTAAATTTCGGGGTGTACGCTTTCTTT.

This sequence joins TRBV5-1 and TRBJ1-4; D remains unclear. This CDR3 has 15 amino acids. CDR1 and CDR2 from the germline V gene are SGHRS and YFSETQ. Deletions cut 3 bases from V and 1 base from J, with 10 bases between. CDR3 bases: TGCGCCAGCAGCTCCTCGTATAGAACTAATGAAAAACTGTTTTTT. Protein sequence: CASSSSYRTNEKLFF.

This CDR3 is CASSTGVAGYTF. The DNA of the CDR3 is TGTGCCAGCTCAACAGGGGTTGCTGGCTACACCTTC. J is TRBJ1-2 and V is TRBV2; 7 nucleotides match TRBD1. Unmatched junction bases numbered 7, after V lost 8 bases and J lost 7 bases. The CDR3 extends over 12 amino acids. The germline CDR1 and CDR2 sequences are SNHLY and FYNNEI.

This clone came up once. This chain connects TRBV30 to TRBJ2-3; 9 positions match TRBD1. V lost 6 bases, J lost 1 base, and 2 bases stayed unmatched. The germline gives CDR1 GTSNPN, CDR2 SVGIG (reference sequence). The length of the CDR3 is 13 residues. In nucleotides, the CDR3 is TGTGCCTGCGACAGGGGGGGCACAGATACGCAGTATTTT. As protein: CACDRGGTDTQYF.

J is TRBJ2-2 and V is TRBV28, with TRBD2 identical over 8 bases. The CDR3 has 17 residues. The V and J ends lost 2 bases and 7 bases, in that order; junction bases with no gene match: 12. The germline V gene encodes CDR1 MDHEN and CDR2 SYDVKM. CDR3 in DNA: TGTGCCAGCAGTTTAACGATCGGGGCGGGGGGCCACGGGGAGCTGTTTTTT. Its translation is CASSLTIGAGGHGELFF.

A word on this clone: This CDR3 is also generated by other DNA sequences in the sample. CDR3 sequence reads: CASSRDRGTDTQYF. The CDR3 DNA reads as TGTGCCAGCAGCCGGGACAGGGGTACAGATACGCAGTATTTT. The rearrangement links TRBV2 to TRBJ2-3, with TRBD1 matching over 10 bases. CDR1 and CDR2 (germline): SNHLY, FYNNEI. The CDR3 has 14 residues. After removal of 6 bases from V and 3 bases from J, the junction contained 3 bases not matched to a gene. The entire variable domain, with the rest obtained from reference TRBV2 and TRBJ2-3, is as follows: EPEVTQTPSHQVTQMGQEVILRCVPISNHLYFYWYRQILGQKVEFLVSFYNNEISEKSEIFDDQFSVERPDGSNFTLKIRSTKLEDSAMYFCASSRDRGTDTQYFGPGTRLTVL.

This clone was detected a few times. The chain recombines TRBV5-1 with TRBJ2-3; D uncertain. CDR1 and CDR2 (germline): SGHRS, YFSETQ. The germline V and J ends were trimmed by 6 bases and 6 bases, with 14 bases remaining between them. The CDR3 spans 13 residues. CDR3 sequence reads: CASTYWGSDTQYF. In DNA, the CDR3 is TGCGCCAGCACCTATTGGGGATCTGATACGCAGTATTTT.

The V and J genes are TRBV18 and TRBJ2-2; D is perhaps TRBD2 (6 bases). V lost 5 bases, J lost 5 bases, and 12 bases lay in between. The CDR3 consists of 14 residues. CDR1 KGHSH and CDR2 LQKENI come from the germline V gene. CDR3 nucleotide sequence: TGTGCCAGCTCATTCGGGGGAGGAACCGGGGAGCTGTTTTTT. This translates into CASSFGGGTGELFF. The complete variable domain, with remaining parts taken from reference TRBV18 and TRBJ2-2, reads NAGVMQNPRHLVRRRGQEARLRCSPMKGHSHVYWYRQLPEEGLKFMVYLQKENIIDESGMPKERFSAEFPKEGPSILRIQQVVRGDSAAYFCASSFGGGTGELFFGEGSRLTVL.

The V and J genes are TRBV6-1 and TRBJ1-6; no reliable D call. This CDR3 is built from 15 residues. Germline V lookup: CDR1 MNHNS, CDR2 SASEGT. The V gene lost 2 bases and the J gene lost 7 bases, with 12 bases spanning the gap. CDR3 sequence: CASSESPGRNSPLHF. As DNA, the CDR3 is TGTGCCAGCAGTGAATCGCCCGGTAGAAATTCACCCCTCCACTTT.

In this sample, this clone turned up a few times. V usage is TRBV5-8 and J usage is TRBJ2-5, with TRBD1 matching 9 bases. The V and J ends lost 5 bases and 5 bases, in that order; junction bases with no gene match: 13. Germline lookup yields CDR1 SGHTS and CDR2 YDEGEE. The CDR3 is 16 residues long. CDR3 protein: CASSFDRTGDRETQYF. The CDR3 DNA reads as TGTGCCAGCAGTTTTGACCGGACAGGGGACAGGGAGACCCAGTACTTC.

The J gene is TRBJ2-1, the V gene TRBV18; no reliable D call. The V gene's germline CDR1 is KGHSH and CDR2 LQKENI. Trimming pared 2 bases from V and 7 bases from J, leaving 12 bases between. This CDR3 has 14 amino acids. The CDR3 reads CASSPSSLGNEQFF. In DNA, the CDR3 is TGTGCCAGCTCACCATCTAGTTTGGGTAATGAGCAGTTCTTC.

V usage is TRBV5-5 and J usage is TRBJ2-7; D gene uncertain. The V gene's germline CDR1 is SGHKS and CDR2 YYEKEE (reference sequence). V shed 3 bases and J shed 3 bases, with 22 bases lying between them. The CDR3 length is 17 residues. This chain's CDR3 is CASSSGRWSNAFYEQYV. For the CDR3, the DNA is TGTGCCAGCAGCTCGGGCCGATGGTCAAACGCTTTCTACGAGCAGTACGTC.

The count of this clone is one. J is TRBJ1-5 and V is TRBV19; D is unresolved. The germline V gene has CDR1 LNHDA and CDR2 SQIVND (reference sequence). The CDR3 runs to 15 residues. The V end lost 6 bases, the J end lost 0 bases, and 12 bases lay between the germline ends. The CDR3 reads CASRKGGYSNQPQHF. CDR3 bases: TGTGCCAGTAGAAAAGGCGGTTATAGCAATCAGCCCCAGCATTTT.

In this sample, this clone turned up a few times. The rearrangement links TRBV7-3 to TRBJ2-5, with 7 bases that match TRBD1. J gave up 5 bases and V 1 base, and 7 bases lay outside the gene matches. Germline values: CDR1 SGHTA, CDR2 FQGTGA. The CDR3 loop spans 15 amino acids. The CDR3 here is CASSLNKGAGETQYF. CDR3 sequence (DNA): TGTGCCAGCAGCTTAAACAAGGGGGCAGGGGAGACCCAGTACTTC.

The V and J genes are TRBV29-1 and TRBJ2-2; D ambiguous. Germline CDR1 is SQVTM and CDR2 is ANQGSEA. This CDR3 is 13 amino acids long. The germline V and J ends were trimmed by 3 bases and 5 bases, with 10 bases remaining between them. The DNA for the CDR3 is TGCAGCGTTGACGCCAGGTCGACCGGGGAGCTGTTTTTT. This codes for CSVDARSTGELFF.

The genes are TRBV11-2 and TRBJ2-3; D uncertain. This CDR3 has 16 residues. V lost 3 bases and J 2 bases, leaving 15 bases between the germline ends. Germline values: CDR1 SGHAT, CDR2 FQNNGV. This chain's CDR3 is CASSFRRRVNTDTQYF. CDR3 coding DNA: TGTGCCAGCAGCTTTAGGCGTCGTGTTAACACAGATACGCAGTATTTT. The full variable domain, in which reference TRBV11-2 and TRBJ2-3 provide the parts outside the CDR3, is EAGVAQSPRYKIIEKRQSVAFWCNPISGHATLYWYQQILGQGPKLLIQFQNNGVVDDSQLPKDRFSAERLKGVDSTLKIQPAKLEDSAVYLCASSFRRRVNTDTQYFGPGTRLTVL.

The chain recombines TRBV24-1 with TRBJ2-1; possibly TRBD1 for D (5 bases). Trimming took off 6 bases at V and 10 bases at J, with 21 bases between the two ends. The germline V gene has CDR1 KGHDR and CDR2 SFDVKD. This CDR3 is 15 amino acids long. This CDR3 is CATSSQEAGSLEQFF. The CDR3, as DNA: TGTGCCACCAGTTCCCAAGAAGCAGGGTCCCTAGAGCAGTTCTTC.